The sequence of this T cell receptor (beta chain) was determined in a study of blood T cell repertoires in COVID-19. Under the authors' procedure: From reference gene primer amplification, estimates of nucleated cell counts were derived. Clones were read by immunoSEQ multiplex PCR, and TCRdb kept only the in-frame ones, dropping some. That table is the source of V, J and clone size, and D and trimming were worked out from the DNA. The table records 250,000 to 350,000 clones, around 88% of them present only once. Trimming cost V 2 bases and J 1 base, with 3 bases left between them. The CDR3 runs to 12 residues. Germline V CDR1 and CDR2: SGHTS, YDEGEE.

Material for sequencing was peripheral blood. This TCR came from a woman aged 30 to 39 who had recovered from COVID-19. The chain links TRBV5-8 to TRBJ1-1; D is unresolved. The CDR3 bases are TGTGCCAGCAGCTTCGGGAACACTGAAGCTTTCTTT. Protein: CASSFGNTEAFF.